Following are 15 T cell receptor beta chains from one sample sequenced in a study of blood T cells in healthy people across ages. With a J-beta primer mix and a sample-barcoded 5' primer, a second PCR ran about 7 to 11 cycles. TCRdb recomputed calls from the 5' RACE reads with MiXCR, one row per CDR3 protein. Of over 700,000 distinct CDR3 sequences detected, around 25% appear once; the ten largest clones hold 9.4%. This sample also appeared in a second study, on T cells of mothers and their children.

The material sequenced was blood. These TCRs come from a boy between 10 and 17 years old in good health.

This rearrangement joins TRBV20-1 to TRBJ2-5; 10 bases match TRBD2. V lost 3 bases to trimming and J lost 4 bases; unmatched junction nucleotides: 11. This CDR3 comprises 16 residues. Germline CDR1 reads DFQATT; CDR2 reads SNEGSKA (reference sequence). Here the CDR3 reads CSASESGGARRETQYF. The DNA of the CDR3 is TGCAGTGCTAGTGAGAGCGGGGGGGCCCGAAGAGAGACCCAGTACTTC.

The V call is TRBV20-1, the J call TRBJ2-2; D perhaps matches TRBD1 (5 bases). V lost 6 bases and J 2 bases, leaving 13 bases between the germline ends. Per the germline V gene, CDR1 is DFQATT and CDR2 is SNEGSKA (reference sequence). The CDR3 sequence is 14 residues long. CDR3 in DNA: TGCAGTGCCAAGGACAAGCTAAACACCGGGGAGCTGTTTTTT. Amino acids: CSAKDKLNTGELFF.

This clonotype was picked up a small number of times. The rearrangement uses TRBV15 and TRBJ1-3; D gene ambiguous. Germline V gene sequence: CDR1 LNHNV, CDR2 YYDKDF (reference sequence). Trimming removed 0 bases from V and 8 bases from J, with 8 bases in between. CDR3 length: 13 amino acids. In DNA form, the CDR3 reads TGTGCCACCAGCAGAGATCGAGGTTACACCATATATTTT. Its translation: CATSRDRGYTIYF.

This rearrangement joins TRBV20-1 to TRBJ2-5; TRBD2 matches 11 bases. The CDR3 loop spans 14 amino acids. Germline assignment: CDR1 DFQATT and CDR2 SNEGSKA (reference sequence). Trimming took 5 bases from V and 5 from J; bases not matched to a gene: 7. The CDR3 DNA reads as TGCAGTGCTCTCACCGGGACTAGCGGCGAGACCCAGTACTTC. It specifies CSALTGTSGETQYF.

The chain has TRBV29-1 and TRBJ2-1, with D possibly called TRBD1 or TRBD2 (5 bases each). Germline V CDR1 and CDR2: SQVTM, ANQGSEA. The CDR3 spans 10 residues. The V gene lost 7 bases and the J gene lost 10 bases, with 11 bases spanning the gap. The CDR3 protein is CSASEGEQFF. The CDR3 DNA is TGCAGCGCGAGCGAGGGGGAGCAGTTCTTC.

This chain connects TRBV20-1 to TRBJ2-5; either TRBD1 or TRBD2 may fit D (5 bases each). In germline, CDR1 is DFQATT, CDR2 SNEGSKA (reference sequence). V was clipped by 6 bases and J by 1 base, with 12 bases between them. CDR3 size: 13 residues. CDR3 loop: CSAPRGSQETQYF. CDR3 DNA sequence: TGCAGTGCCCCGAGGGGCAGCCAAGAGACCCAGTACTTC.

This clonotype was recorded a few times. The chain carries TRBV27 and TRBJ2-5; TRBD2 matches 9 bases. The J call is doubtful: the DNA matches TRBJ2-1 better. The V gene's germline CDR1 is MNHEY and CDR2 SMNVEV (reference sequence). CDR3 size: 15 residues. CDR3 coding DNA: TGTGCCAGCAGTTTACTAGCGGGGACCTACAATGAGCAGTTCTTC. Translation gives CASSLLAGTYNEQFF.

This clonotype turned up a few times. The J gene is TRBJ1-1, the V gene TRBV29-1; D call uncertain. V dropped 3 bases and J dropped 3 bases, with 11 bases sitting between them. CDR3 length equals 13 residues. Per the germline V gene, CDR1 is SQVTM and CDR2 is ANQGSEA. CDR3 protein: CSVDYRSYTEAFF. The DNA for the CDR3 is TGCAGCGTTGATTACCGGAGCTACACTGAAGCTTTCTTT.

This clonotype was seen a handful of times. The rearrangement joins TRBV2 to TRBJ2-1; 11 nucleotides line up with TRBD2. This CDR3 region has 15 residues. Germline assignment: CDR1 SNHLY and CDR2 FYNNEI. The V segment lost 6 bases and the J segment 2 bases; nucleotides outside the gene matches: 3. As DNA, the CDR3 is TGTGCCAGCAGCGCACTAGCGGGGGCCTACAATGAGCAGTTCTTC. Translating gives CASSALAGAYNEQFF.

This clonotype was picked up a small number of times. The CDR3 nucleotides read TGCGCCAGCAGCCAAGAAGGTCCTGCCTACGAGCAGTACTTC. This sequence encodes CASSQEGPAYEQYF. The rearrangement joins TRBV4-1 to TRBJ2-7; D not certain. This CDR3 spans 14 amino acids. Trimming pared 0 bases from V and 2 bases from J, leaving 8 bases between. Germline V lookup: CDR1 MGHRA, CDR2 YSYEKL.

The chain employs TRBV29-1 and TRBJ2-5, with 12 bases aligning to TRBD1. The germline gives CDR1 SQVTM, CDR2 ANQGSEA. The CDR3 contains 17 residues. The V and J ends lost 7 bases and 2 bases, in that order; junction bases with no gene match: 14. The CDR3 DNA is TGCAGCGCAAGGGGACAGGGGGCTCGTCTAATTCAAGAGACCCAGTACTTC. This gives the protein CSARGQGARLIQETQYF.

About this clonotype: The junction and the germline gene differ at one end; a read error may be behind it. This chain connects TRBV11-2 to TRBJ2-7; 8 bases map to TRBD2. CDR3 size: 13 residues. Looked up from germline, CDR1 is SGHAT and CDR2 is FQNNGV. The CDR3: CTSSAGGAYEQYF. The DNA for the CDR3 is TGTACCAGCAGCGCGGGAGGTGCCTACGAGCAGTACTTC.

The rearrangement joins TRBV20-1 to TRBJ2-7; TRBD2 is a possible D gene (6 bases). The CDR3 runs to 14 residues. CDR1 is DFQATT and CDR2 is SNEGSKA in the germline V gene (reference sequence). Trimming shortened V by 3 bases and J by 1 base, and 13 bases separated the two germline ends. DNA for the CDR3: TGCAGTGCTAGTATAATAGCGGCATCCTACGAGCAGTACTTC. Translating it yields CSASIIAASYEQYF.

The J gene is TRBJ1-2, the V gene TRBV27, with D unresolved. Germline values: CDR1 MNHEY, CDR2 SMNVEV (reference sequence). The V end lost 0 bases, the J end lost 5 bases, and 16 bases lay between the germline ends. The CDR3 has 16 residues. This CDR3 reads CASSLSSSHRRYGYTF. DNA for the CDR3: TGTGCCAGCAGTTTATCTAGCAGCCACCGGAGGTATGGCTACACCTTC.

The rearrangement links TRBV5-1 to TRBJ1-2; TRBD1 matches at 8 bases. The germline V gene encodes CDR1 SGHRS and CDR2 YFSETQ. With V trimmed by 4 bases and J by 6 bases, 8 bases remained unmatched. This CDR3 has 14 amino acids. The CDR3 region is CASSEDRATDGYTF. In DNA form, the CDR3 reads TGCGCCAGCAGCGAGGACAGGGCGACGGATGGCTACACCTTC.